The source of this TCR beta chain is a study of identifying expanded T cells in peripheral blood. J lost 2 bases, V lost 3 bases, and 6 bases had no gene match. The CDR3 is 16 amino acids. CDR1 is SGDLS and CDR2 is YYNGEE in the germline V gene. Findings of the study overall: Clone count variance between approximately two-week samples rose with total template count.

Repertoires were generated with immunoSEQ multiplex PCR, while TCRdb's copy carries only in-frame clones and drops some. The sample contains fewer than 80,000 clones, approximately 82% of which appear only once. Details on this clone: The antigen remains undetermined.

The chain uses TRBV9 and TRBJ2-1; TRBD2 agrees at 9 bases. The sequence was collected from a person aged 18 to 75 in good health. The specimen was blood. This chain's CDR3 is CASSARASGAYNEQFF. The CDR3 DNA sequence: TGTGCCAGCAGCGCCCGGGCTAGCGGGGCCTACAATGAGCAGTTCTTC. Complete variable domain (other parts from reference TRBV9 and TRBJ2-1): DSGVTQTPKHLITATGQRVTLRCSPRSGDLSVYWYQQSLDQGLQFLIQYYNGEERAKGNILERFSAQQFPDLHSELNLSSLELGDSALYFCASSARASGAYNEQFFGPGTRLTVL.